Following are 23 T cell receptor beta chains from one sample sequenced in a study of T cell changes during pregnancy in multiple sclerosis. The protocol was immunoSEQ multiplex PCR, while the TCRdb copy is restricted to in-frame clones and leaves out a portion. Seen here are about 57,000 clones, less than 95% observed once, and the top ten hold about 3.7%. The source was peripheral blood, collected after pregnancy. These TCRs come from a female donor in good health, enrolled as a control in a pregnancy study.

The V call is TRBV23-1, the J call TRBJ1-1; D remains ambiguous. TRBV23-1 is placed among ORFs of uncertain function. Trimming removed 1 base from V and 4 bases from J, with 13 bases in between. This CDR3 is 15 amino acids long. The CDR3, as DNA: TGCGCCAGCAGTCAATTTGTTACCCCTAGCACTGAAGCTTTCTTT. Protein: CASSQFVTPSTEAFF.

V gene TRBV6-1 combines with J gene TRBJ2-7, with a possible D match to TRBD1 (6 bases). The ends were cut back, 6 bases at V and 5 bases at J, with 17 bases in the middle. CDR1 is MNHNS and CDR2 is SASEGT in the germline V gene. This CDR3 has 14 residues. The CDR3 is CASRRPQGTDEQYF. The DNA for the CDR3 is TGTGCCAGCAGGAGACCACAGGGAACCGACGAGCAGTACTTC.

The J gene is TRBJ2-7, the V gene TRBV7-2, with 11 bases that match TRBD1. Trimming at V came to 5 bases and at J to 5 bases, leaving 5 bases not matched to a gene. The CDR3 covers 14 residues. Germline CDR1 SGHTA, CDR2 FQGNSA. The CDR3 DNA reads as TGTGCCAGCAGCCCCGGGACAGGGGGAAACGAGCAGTACTTC. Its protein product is CASSPGTGGNEQYF.

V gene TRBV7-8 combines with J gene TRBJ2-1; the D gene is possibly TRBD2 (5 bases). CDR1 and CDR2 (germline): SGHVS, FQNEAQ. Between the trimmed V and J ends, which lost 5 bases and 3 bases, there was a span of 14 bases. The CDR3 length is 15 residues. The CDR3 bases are TGTGCCAGCAGCCCAACGGAGGTATACTACAATGAGCAGTTCTTC. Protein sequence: CASSPTEVYYNEQFF.

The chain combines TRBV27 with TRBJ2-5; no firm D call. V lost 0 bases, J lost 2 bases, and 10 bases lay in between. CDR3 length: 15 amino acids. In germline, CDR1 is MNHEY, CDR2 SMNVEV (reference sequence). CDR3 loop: CASSLSWAGQETQYF. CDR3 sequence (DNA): TGTGCCAGCAGTTTATCGTGGGCAGGTCAAGAGACCCAGTACTTC.

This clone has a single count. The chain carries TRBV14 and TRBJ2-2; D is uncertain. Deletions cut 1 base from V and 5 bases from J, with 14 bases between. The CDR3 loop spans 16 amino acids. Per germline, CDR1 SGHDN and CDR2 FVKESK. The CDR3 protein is CASSQVTTRGTGELFF. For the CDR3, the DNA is TGTGCCAGCAGCCAAGTTACGACGAGAGGAACCGGGGAGCTGTTTTTT.

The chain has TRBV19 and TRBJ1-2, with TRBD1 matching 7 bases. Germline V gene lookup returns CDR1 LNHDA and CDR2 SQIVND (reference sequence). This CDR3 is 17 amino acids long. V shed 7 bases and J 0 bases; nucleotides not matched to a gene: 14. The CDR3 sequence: CASTLYGGQLANYGYTF. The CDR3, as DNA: TGTGCCAGTACCCTATATGGGGGACAGCTAGCTAACTATGGCTACACCTTC. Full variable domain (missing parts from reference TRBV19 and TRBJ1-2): DGGITQSPKYLFRKEGQNVTLSCEQNLNHDAMYWYRQDPGQGLRLIYYSQIVNDFQKGDIAEGYSVSREKKESFPLTVTSAQKNPTAFYLCASTLYGGQLANYGYTFGSGTRLTVV.

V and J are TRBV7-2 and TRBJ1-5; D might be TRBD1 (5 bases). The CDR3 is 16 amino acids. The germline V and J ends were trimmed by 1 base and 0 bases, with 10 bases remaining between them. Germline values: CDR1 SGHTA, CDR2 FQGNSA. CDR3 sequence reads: CASSLEGRLSNQPQHF. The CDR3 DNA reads TGTGCCAGCAGCTTAGAGGGGCGCCTTAGCAATCAGCCCCAGCATTTT. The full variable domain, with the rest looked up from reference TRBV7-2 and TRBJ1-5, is GAGVSQSPSNKVTEKGKDVELRCDPISGHTALYWYRQSLGQGLEFLIYFQGNSAPDKSGLPSDRFSAERTGGSVSTLTIQRTQQEDSAVYLCASSLEGRLSNQPQHFGDGTRLSIL.

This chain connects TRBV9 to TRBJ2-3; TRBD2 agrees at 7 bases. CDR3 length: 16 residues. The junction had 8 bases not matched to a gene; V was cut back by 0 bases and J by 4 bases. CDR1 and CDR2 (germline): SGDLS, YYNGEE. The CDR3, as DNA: TGTGCCAGCAGCGTAGTTGCGGGGGTGGTCGCAGATACGCAGTATTTT. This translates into CASSVVAGVVADTQYF.

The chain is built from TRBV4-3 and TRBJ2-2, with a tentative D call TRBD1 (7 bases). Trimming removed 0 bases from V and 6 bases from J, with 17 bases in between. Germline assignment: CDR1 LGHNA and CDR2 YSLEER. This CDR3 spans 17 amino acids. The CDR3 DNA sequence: TGCGCCAGCAGCCAAGAGTCTGGAGGGACAGCGGCCGGGGAGCTGTTTTTT. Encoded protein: CASSQESGGTAAGELFF.

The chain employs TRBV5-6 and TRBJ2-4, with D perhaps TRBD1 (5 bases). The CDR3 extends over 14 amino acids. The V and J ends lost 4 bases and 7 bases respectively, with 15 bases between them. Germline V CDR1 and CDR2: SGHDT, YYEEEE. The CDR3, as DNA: TGTGCCAGCAGCCCAACAGGAGAAGGGAACATTCAGTACTTC. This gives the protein CASSPTGEGNIQYF. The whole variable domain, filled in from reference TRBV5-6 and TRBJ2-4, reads DAGVTQSPTHLIKTRGQQVTLRCSPKSGHDTVSWYQQALGQGPQFIFQYYEEEERQRGNFPDRFSGHQFPNYSSELNVNALLLGDSALYLCASSPTGEGNIQYFGAGTRLSVL.

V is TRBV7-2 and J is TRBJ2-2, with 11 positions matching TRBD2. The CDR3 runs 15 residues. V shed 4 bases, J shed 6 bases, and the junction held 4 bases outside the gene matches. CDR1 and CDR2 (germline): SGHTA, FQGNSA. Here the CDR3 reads CASSSLAGGAGELFF. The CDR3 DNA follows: TGTGCCAGCAGCTCGCTAGCGGGGGGAGCCGGGGAGCTGTTTTTT.

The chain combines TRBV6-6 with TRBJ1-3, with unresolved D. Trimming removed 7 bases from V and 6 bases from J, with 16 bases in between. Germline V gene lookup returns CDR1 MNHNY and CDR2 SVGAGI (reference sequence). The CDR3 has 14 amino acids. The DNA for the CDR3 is TGTGCCAGCACCGATCGGACGCGGGCAAACACCATATATTTT. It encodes CASTDRTRANTIYF.

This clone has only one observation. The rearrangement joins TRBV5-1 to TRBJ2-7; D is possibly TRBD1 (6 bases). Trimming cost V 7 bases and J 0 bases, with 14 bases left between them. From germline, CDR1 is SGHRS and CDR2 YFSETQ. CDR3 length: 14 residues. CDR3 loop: CASREGELSYEQYF. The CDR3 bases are TGCGCCAGCCGCGAGGGGGAGCTCTCCTACGAGCAGTACTTC.

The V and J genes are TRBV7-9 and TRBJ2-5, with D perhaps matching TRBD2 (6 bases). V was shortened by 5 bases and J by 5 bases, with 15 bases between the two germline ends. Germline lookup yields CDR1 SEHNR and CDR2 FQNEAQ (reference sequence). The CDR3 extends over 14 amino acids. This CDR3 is CASSPWRAGETQYF. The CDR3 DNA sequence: TGTGCCAGCAGCCCCTGGAGGGCAGGGGAGACCCAGTACTTC.

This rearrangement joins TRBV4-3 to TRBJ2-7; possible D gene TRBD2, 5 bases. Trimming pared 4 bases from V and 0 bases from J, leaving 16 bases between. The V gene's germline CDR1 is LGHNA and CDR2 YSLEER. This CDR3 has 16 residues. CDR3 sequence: CASSPRASSDSYEQYF. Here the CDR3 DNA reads TGCGCCAGCAGCCCGCGGGCTAGTTCGGACTCCTACGAGCAGTACTTC.

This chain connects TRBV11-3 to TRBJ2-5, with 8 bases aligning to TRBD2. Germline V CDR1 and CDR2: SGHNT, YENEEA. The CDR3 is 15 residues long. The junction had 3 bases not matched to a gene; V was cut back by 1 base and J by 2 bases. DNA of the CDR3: TGTGCCAGCAGCTTAGGCGGGACTAGACAAGAGACCCAGTACTTC. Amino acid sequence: CASSLGGTRQETQYF.

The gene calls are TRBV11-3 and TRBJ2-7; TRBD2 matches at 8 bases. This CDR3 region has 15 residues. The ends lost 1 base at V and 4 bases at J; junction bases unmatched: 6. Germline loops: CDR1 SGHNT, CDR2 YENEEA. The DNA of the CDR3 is TGTGCCAGCAGCTTAGCGGGAGGGCCGGGGTACGAGCAGTACTTC. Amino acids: CASSLAGGPGYEQYF. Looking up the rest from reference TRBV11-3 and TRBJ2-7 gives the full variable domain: EAGVVQSPRYKIIEKKQPVAFWCNPISGHNTLYWYLQNLGQGPELLIRYENEEAVDDSQLPKDRFSAERLKGVDSTLKIQPAELGDSAVYLCASSLAGGPGYEQYFGPGTRLTVT.

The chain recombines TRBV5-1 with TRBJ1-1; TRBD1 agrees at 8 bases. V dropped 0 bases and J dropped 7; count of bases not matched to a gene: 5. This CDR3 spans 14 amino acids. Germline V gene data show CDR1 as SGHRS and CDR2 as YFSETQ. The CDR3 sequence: CASSLGQGADEAFF. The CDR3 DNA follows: TGCGCCAGCAGCTTGGGGCAGGGGGCGGATGAAGCTTTCTTT.

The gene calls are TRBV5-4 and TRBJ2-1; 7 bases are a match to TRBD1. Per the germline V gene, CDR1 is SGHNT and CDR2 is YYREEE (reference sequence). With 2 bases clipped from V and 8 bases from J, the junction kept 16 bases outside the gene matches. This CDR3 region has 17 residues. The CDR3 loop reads CASSFLRGLTLPDEQFF. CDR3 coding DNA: TGTGCCAGCAGCTTTTTGAGGGGGCTGACTTTACCGGATGAGCAGTTCTTC. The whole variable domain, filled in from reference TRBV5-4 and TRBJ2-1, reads ETGVTQSPTHLIKTRGQQVTLRCSSQSGHNTVSWYQQALGQGPQFIFQYYREEENGRGNFPPRFSGLQFPNYSSELNVNALELDDSALYLCASSFLRGLTLPDEQFFGPGTRLTVL.

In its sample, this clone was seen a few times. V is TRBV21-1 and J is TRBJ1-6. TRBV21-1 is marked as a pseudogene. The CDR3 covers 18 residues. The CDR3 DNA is TGTGCCAGCAGCAAAAAATGGGAGGGGATACCCTATAATTCACCCCTCCACTTT. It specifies CASSKKWEGIPYNSPLHF.

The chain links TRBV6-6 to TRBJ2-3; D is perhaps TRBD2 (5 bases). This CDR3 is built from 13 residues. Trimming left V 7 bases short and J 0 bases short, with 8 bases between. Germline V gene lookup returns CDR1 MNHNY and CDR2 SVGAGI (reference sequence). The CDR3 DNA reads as TGTGCCAGCATCGAGCGGAGCACAGATACGCAGTATTTT. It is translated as CASIERSTDTQYF.

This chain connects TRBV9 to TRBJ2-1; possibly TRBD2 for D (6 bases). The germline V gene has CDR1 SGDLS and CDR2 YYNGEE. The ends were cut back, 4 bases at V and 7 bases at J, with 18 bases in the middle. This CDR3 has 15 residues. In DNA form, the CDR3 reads TGTGCCAGCAGCCCACGCCTAGCGCGGGAAAATGAGCAGTTCTTC. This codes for CASSPRLARENEQFF.